This record looks at one TCR beta chain sequence and its context. PCR involved 60 Vbeta and 13 Jbeta primers. This table comes from immunoSEQ multiplex PCR, and its TCRdb copy is limited to in-frame clones, with some not included. This table holds about 180,000 clones, about 78% found once. This entry is derived from a study of cytomegalovirus exposure and HLA in healthy donors. The germline gives CDR1 SNHLY, CDR2 FYNNEI. This CDR3 is 16 amino acids long. V lost 4 bases and J lost 4, with 14 bases in between. V usage is TRBV2 and J usage is TRBJ2-6; possibly TRBD2 for D (6 bases). This receptor was taken from a man aged 40-49 years in good health and CMV-seronegative. The sequenced material came from PBMCs. In nucleotides, the CDR3 is TGTGCCAGCAGTGTATCAGGAGGGGTCGGGGCCAACGTCCTGACTTTC. Encoded protein: CASSVSGGVGANVLTF.